This entry lists 15 T cell receptor beta chains sequenced from one sample in a study of cytomegalovirus exposure and HLA in healthy donors. The PCR employed 60 Vbeta primers together with 13 Jbeta primers. Assay used: immunoSEQ multiplex PCR; TCRdb lists only in-frame clones, some missing. The sample holds under 60,000 clones, around 80% seen once. Sequenced input: PBMCs. Receptor source: a man aged 45-65 years in good health and CMV-seronegative.

The V gene is TRBV28, the J gene TRBJ1-5, with D maybe TRBD1 (6 bases). V shed 6 bases and J shed 5 bases, with 20 bases lying between them. The V gene's germline CDR1 is MDHEN and CDR2 SYDVKM. The length of the CDR3 is 16 residues. In DNA, the CDR3 is TGTGCCAGCAGAGGTGGGGGCGACCCTAAGTATCAGCCCCAGCATTTT. Translating gives CASRGGGDPKYQPQHF.

The chain uses TRBV7-2 and TRBJ1-1; TRBD1 aligns across 7 bases. Per the germline V gene, CDR1 is SGHTA and CDR2 is FQGNSA. Trimming removed 2 bases from V and 2 bases from J; junction bases left unmatched: 5. The CDR3 spans 15 residues. The CDR3, as DNA: TGTGCCAGCAGCTTACGAGGGACAGCTAACACTGAAGCTTTCTTT. Its protein product is CASSLRGTANTEAFF. Looking up the rest from reference TRBV7-2 and TRBJ1-1 gives the full variable domain: GAGVSQSPSNKVTEKGKDVELRCDPISGHTALYWYRQSLGQGLEFLIYFQGNSAPDKSGLPSDRFSAERTGGSVSTLTIQRTQQEDSAVYLCASSLRGTANTEAFFGQGTRLTVV.

The chain employs TRBV10-3 and TRBJ1-1; D might be TRBD1 (6 bases). Germline assignment: CDR1 ENHRY and CDR2 SYGVKD. V was clipped by 0 bases and J by 1 base, with 9 bases between them. The CDR3 contains 15 residues. The CDR3 DNA is TGTGCCATCAGTGAGTCGACAGGCAAGAACACTGAAGCTTTCTTT. It encodes CAISESTGKNTEAFF.

This chain links TRBV9 with TRBJ2-1; 8 bases fit TRBD1. This CDR3 contains 17 residues. Germline V gene sequence: CDR1 SGDLS, CDR2 YYNGEE. The junction had 9 bases not matched to a gene; V was cut back by 3 bases and J by 1 base. CDR3 region: CASSAEPGGISYNEQFF. CDR3 DNA: TGTGCCAGCAGCGCCGAACCAGGGGGCATTTCCTACAATGAGCAGTTCTTC.

This rearrangement joins TRBV5-5 to TRBJ1-3, with 7 nucleotides matching TRBD1. Germline V gene lookup returns CDR1 SGHKS and CDR2 YYEKEE (reference sequence). The CDR3 has 17 amino acids. J was trimmed by 0 bases and V by 3 bases; bases with no gene match: 9. The CDR3, as DNA: TGTGCCAGCAGCTCATTTGGCAGGGGGACCTCTGGAAACACCATATATTTT. Its protein is CASSSFGRGTSGNTIYF.

The rearrangement joins TRBV25-1 to TRBJ2-5; D may be TRBD1 (6 bases). Germline values: CDR1 MGHDK, CDR2 SYGVNS. Trimming left V 2 bases short and J 4 bases short, with 17 bases between. This CDR3 region has 16 residues. CDR3 protein: CASSELKVNRVETQYF. The CDR3 bases are TGTGCCAGCAGTGAACTTAAGGTTAACAGGGTAGAGACCCAGTACTTC. Full variable domain (outside the CDR3, taken from reference TRBV25-1 and TRBJ2-5): EADIYQTPRYLVIGTGKKITLECSQTMGHDKMYWYQQDPGMELHLIHYSYGVNSTEKGDLSSESTVSRIRTEHFPLTLESARPSHTSQYLCASSELKVNRVETQYFGPGTRLLVL.

The J gene is TRBJ2-3, the V gene TRBV5-1; TRBD1 matches 7 bases. The germline CDR1 and CDR2 sequences are SGHRS and YFSETQ. CDR3 length: 14 residues. Trimming took 4 bases from V and 3 from J; bases not matched to a gene: 5. The CDR3 loop reads CASSPATGTDTQYF. CDR3 sequence (DNA): TGCGCCAGCAGCCCTGCGACAGGGACAGATACGCAGTATTTT.

The chain recombines TRBV14 with TRBJ1-1; D gene uncertain. Trimming stripped 4 bases from V and 7 bases from J, with 22 bases between. Germline CDR1 SGHDN, CDR2 FVKESK. This CDR3 spans 16 amino acids. The CDR3 region is CASSPLKWSGRIEAFF. The DNA for the CDR3 is TGTGCCAGCAGCCCACTCAAGTGGTCCGGGAGAATTGAAGCTTTCTTT.

V and J are TRBV5-4 and TRBJ1-2; D perhaps matches TRBD1 (6 bases). The CDR3 is made up of 13 amino acids. CDR1 SGHNT and CDR2 YYREEE come from the germline V gene (reference sequence). Trimming removed 5 bases at V and 2 bases at J, with 10 bases between. This chain's CDR3 is CASRVTGNYGYTF. In DNA form, the CDR3 reads TGTGCCAGCAGGGTTACAGGGAACTATGGCTACACCTTC.

This clone was seen just once. The genes are TRBV7-2 and TRBJ1-6; TRBD1 is a possible D gene (5 bases). CDR1 and CDR2 (germline): SGHTA, FQGNSA. The germline V and J ends were trimmed by 3 bases and 6 bases, with 12 bases remaining between them. This CDR3 has 15 residues. In DNA, the CDR3 is TGTGCCAGCAGCTTCTCCCGGGGGACTAATTCACCCCTCCACTTT. This sequence encodes CASSFSRGTNSPLHF.

Only a few counts were recorded for this clone. This chain connects TRBV6-1 to TRBJ1-1; 10 bases are a match to TRBD1. The V and J ends lost 6 bases and 4 bases, in that order; junction bases with no gene match: 5. The CDR3 consists of 14 residues. Per germline, CDR1 MNHNS and CDR2 SASEGT. In nucleotides, the CDR3 is TGTGCCAGCAGCCGGACAGGGGGTGGCACTGAAGCTTTCTTT. It translates to CASSRTGGGTEAFF.

The chain carries TRBV5-1 and TRBJ1-6; D gene unclear. V was shortened by 0 bases and J by 4 bases, with 8 bases between the two germline ends. Germline loops: CDR1 SGHRS, CDR2 YFSETQ. This CDR3 is 15 amino acids long. The CDR3 region is CASSLDSGYNSPLHF. The CDR3 DNA is TGCGCCAGCAGCTTGGACTCAGGTTATAATTCACCCCTCCACTTT.

The chain is built from TRBV7-2 and TRBJ2-3; D is possibly TRBD2 (5 bases). The germline CDR1 and CDR2 sequences are SGHTA and FQGNSA. V was clipped by 1 base and J by 1 base, with 21 bases between them. CDR3 length: 19 amino acids. The CDR3 bases are TGTGCCAGCAGCTTAGAGGAGGCACTAAGCGCGGGTCGCACAGATACGCAGTATTTT. It specifies CASSLEEALSAGRTDTQYF.

This rearrangement joins TRBV7-3 to TRBJ2-3; D uncertain. Looked up from germline, CDR1 is SGHTA and CDR2 is FQGTGA. This CDR3 contains 12 residues. Trimming removed 5 bases from V and 0 bases from J, with 3 bases in between. The CDR3 DNA reads TGTGCCAGCAGCCCAAGCACAGATACGCAGTATTTT. Translated, it gives CASSPSTDTQYF.

The chain joins TRBV7-6 to TRBJ1-1; no reliable D call. Deletions cut 1 base from V and 0 bases from J, with 15 bases between. Germline loops: CDR1 SGHVS, CDR2 FNYEAQ. The CDR3 totals 17 residues. The CDR3 nucleotides read TGTGCCAGCAGCTTAGAGGTCGCAGGTTTCATGAACACTGAAGCTTTCTTT. This encodes CASSLEVAGFMNTEAFF.